Sequencing of this TCR beta chain was carried out in a study of blood T cell repertoires in COVID-19. About the research overall: Samples of COVID-19 (acute and convalescent) were obtained from the United States, Italy and Spain.

In the original analysis: For nucleated cells, counts were estimated from reference gene primer amplification. The method was immunoSEQ multiplex PCR; TCRdb's version includes in-frame clones alone and lacks a portion of them. For V, J and clone size, that table is used; D and trimming come from the DNA. Here the sample spans more than 350,000 clones, 89% being singletons. Germline V gene sequence: CDR1 MGHRA, CDR2 YSYEKL. The CDR3 has 15 residues. The ends were cut back, 4 bases at V and 2 bases at J, with 14 bases in the middle. In Seattle, patients joined the study during active infection and were tracked longitudinally.

The chain recombines TRBV4-1 with TRBJ1-2; D call uncertain. Sequenced input: peripheral blood. This clonotype was sampled from a woman aged 25 to 39 with COVID-19, enrolled during active disease. CDR3 DNA: TGCGCCAGCAGCCCTCAAGAAAGGGAGAACTATGGCTACACCTTC. Its translation is CASSPQERENYGYTF.